Included here is one T cell receptor (beta chain) sequence, with context. Its cognate antigen is unknown. These data originate in a study of T-cell memory formation after mild COVID-19. TCRdb ran MiXCR on the 5' RACE reads and lists one entry per CDR3 protein. This sample has about 210,000 distinct CDR3 sequences, with over 9.5% found just once. Notes on the study in general: Later expanders leaned CD4+, whereas day 15 to 85 contracting clones were balanced CD4/CD8. Contracting CD8+ clones were enriched in EMRA, CD4+ mainly in CM and EM.

The germline gives CDR1 SGHRS, CDR2 YFSETQ. The CDR3 totals 15 residues. Losses at the gene ends were 0 bases for V and 4 bases for J; bases not matched to a gene: 6. This chain joins TRBV5-1 and TRBJ2-7; 8 bases align to TRBD2. The source material was PBMCs or a T cell subset sorted from them (not recorded which). The receptor comes from a man between 18 and 35 years old who had mild COVID-19 (a few samples of this study predate the infection). Cell type and time point are not known. The CDR3 nucleotides are TGCGCCAGCAGCTTGGGAGCCGGGGGGGTGTACGAGCAGTACTTC. Translated: CASSLGAGGVYEQYF.